This T cell receptor beta chain was recovered during a study of metastatic and nonmetastatic thyroid tumors. Across the whole study: Repertoires from blood and tumor or nodule tissue of malignant and benign thyroid patients were compared.

TCRdb reassembled clones from the PCR reads with MiXCR. The sample has around 14,000 clones, 24% seen once. All patients were treatment-naive before thyroid surgery. Germline loops: CDR1 SGHAT, CDR2 FQNNGV. V shed 2 bases and J 4 bases; nucleotides not matched to a gene: 8. The CDR3 totals 16 residues. The receptor was derived from a female donor with papillary thyroid cancer or a benign thyroid nodule (not recorded which). Some clones in this sample may be carry-over from other donors' samples. What was sequenced was tumor tissue. V usage is TRBV11-2 and J usage is TRBJ2-3; 8 positions match TRBD1. The DNA for the CDR3 is TGTGCCAGCAGCTTAATGCGGTCACAGGGGGCAGATACGCAGTATTTT. Translating gives CASSLMRSQGADTQYF. Supplemented by reference TRBV11-2 and TRBJ2-3, the full variable domain reads EAGVAQSPRYKIIEKRQSVAFWCNPISGHATLYWYQQILGQGPKLLIQFQNNGVVDDSQLPKDRFSAERLKGVDSTLKIQPAKLEDSAVYLCASSLMRSQGADTQYFGPGTRLTVL.